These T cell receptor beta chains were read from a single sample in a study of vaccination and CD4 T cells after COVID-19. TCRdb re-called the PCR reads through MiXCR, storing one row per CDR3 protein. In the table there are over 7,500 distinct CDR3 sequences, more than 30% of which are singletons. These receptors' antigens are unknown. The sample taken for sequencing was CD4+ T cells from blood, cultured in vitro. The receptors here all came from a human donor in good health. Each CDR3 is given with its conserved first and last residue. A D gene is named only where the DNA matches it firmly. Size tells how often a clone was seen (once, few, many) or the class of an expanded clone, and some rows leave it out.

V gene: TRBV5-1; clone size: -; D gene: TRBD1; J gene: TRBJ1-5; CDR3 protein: CASSLAPGTGEQPQHF; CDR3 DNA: TGCGCCAGCAGCTTGGCCCCAGGGACAGGGGAGCAGCCCCAGCATTTT
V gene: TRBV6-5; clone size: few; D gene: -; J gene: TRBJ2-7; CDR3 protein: CASSSDRAREQYF; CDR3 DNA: TGTGCCAGCAGTTCGGACCGTGCGCGGGAGCAGTACTTC
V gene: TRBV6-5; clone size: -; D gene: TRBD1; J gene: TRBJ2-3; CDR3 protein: CASSYSETGGGTQYF; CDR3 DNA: TGTGCCAGCAGTTATTCAGAGACAGGGGGTGGAACGCAGTATTTT
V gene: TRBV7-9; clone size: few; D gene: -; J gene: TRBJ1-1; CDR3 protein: CASSFLDGFSTEAFF; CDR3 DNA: TGTGCCAGCAGCTTCCTCGACGGGTTCTCCACTGAAGCTTTCTTT
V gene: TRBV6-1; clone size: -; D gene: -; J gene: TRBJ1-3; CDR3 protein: CASSLTSSGNTIYF; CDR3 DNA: TGTGCCAGCAGTCTGACAAGCTCTGGAAACACCATATATTTT
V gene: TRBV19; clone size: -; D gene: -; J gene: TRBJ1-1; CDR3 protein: CASSIQGRTEAFF; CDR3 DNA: TGTGCCAGTAGTATTCAGGGACGAACTGAAGCTTTCTTT
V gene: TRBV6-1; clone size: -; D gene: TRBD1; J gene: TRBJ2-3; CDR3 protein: CASSTGASTDTQYF; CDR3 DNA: TGTGCCAGCAGTACAGGGGCTAGCACAGATACGCAGTATTTT
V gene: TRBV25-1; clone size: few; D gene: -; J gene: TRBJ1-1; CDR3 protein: CASNAAGSYNTEAFF; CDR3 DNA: TGTGCCAGCAACGCCGCGGGCTCCTATAACACTGAAGCTTTCTTT
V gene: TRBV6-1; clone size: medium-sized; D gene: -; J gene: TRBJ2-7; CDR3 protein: CASSEAGTISVYEQYF; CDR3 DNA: TGTGCCAGCAGTGAAGCGGGGACAATCTCTGTCTACGAGCAGTACTTC
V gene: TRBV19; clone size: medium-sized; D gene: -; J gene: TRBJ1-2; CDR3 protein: CASSMTTNYGYTF; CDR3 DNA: TGTGCCAGTAGTATGACAACTAACTATGGCTACACCTTC
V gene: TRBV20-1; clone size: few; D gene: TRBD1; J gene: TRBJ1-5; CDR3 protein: CSAPGQSNQPQHF; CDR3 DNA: TGCAGTGCCCCGGGACAGAGCAATCAGCCCCAGCATTTT
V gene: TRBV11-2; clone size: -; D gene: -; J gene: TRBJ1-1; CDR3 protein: CASTKRTANTEAFF; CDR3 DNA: TGTGCCAGCACCAAAAGGACGGCGAACACTGAAGCTTTCTTT
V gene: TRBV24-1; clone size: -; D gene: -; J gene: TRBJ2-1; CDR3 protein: CATSPPFNQTYNEQFF; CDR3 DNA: TGTGCCACCAGCCCGCCGTTTAATCAGACCTACAATGAGCAGTTCTTC
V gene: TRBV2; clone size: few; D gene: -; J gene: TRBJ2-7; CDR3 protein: CASSDRGEQYF; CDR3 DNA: TGTGCCAGCAGTGATAGGGGGGAGCAGTACTTC
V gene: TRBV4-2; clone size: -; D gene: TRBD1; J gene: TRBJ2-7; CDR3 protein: CASSQVQGTYEQYF; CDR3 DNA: TGTGCCAGCAGCCAAGTACAGGGGACCTACGAGCAGTACTTC
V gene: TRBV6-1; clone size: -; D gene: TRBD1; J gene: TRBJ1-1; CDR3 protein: CASSPGQGHTAFF; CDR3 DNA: TGTGCCAGCAGTCCCGGACAGGGTCATACAGCTTTCTTT
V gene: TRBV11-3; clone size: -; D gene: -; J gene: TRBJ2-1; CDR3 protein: CASSFQGEQFF; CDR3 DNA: TGTGCCAGCAGCTTCCAAGGGGAGCAGTTCTTC
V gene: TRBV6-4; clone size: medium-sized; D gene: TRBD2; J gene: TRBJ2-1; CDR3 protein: CASSEGTSGGGEQFF; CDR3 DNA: TGTGCCAGCAGTGAAGGGACTAGCGGGGGGGGTGAGCAGTTCTTC
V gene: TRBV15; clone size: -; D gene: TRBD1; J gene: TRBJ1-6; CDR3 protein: CATSFKPGQGNNSPLHF; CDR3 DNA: TGTGCCACCAGCTTTAAACCGGGACAGGGGAATAATTCACCCCTCCACTTT